The entry that follows covers one T cell receptor beta chain sequence. Its antigen remains unknown. This specimen belongs to a study of OX40 agonist ivuxolimab in advanced cancers. Study-level information: Three patients, one with hepatocellular carcinoma and two with cutaneous melanoma, achieved partial responses.

This CDR3 contains 15 residues. Germline V CDR1 and CDR2: MNHNS, SASEGT. V was clipped by 6 bases and J by 0 bases, with 15 bases between them. Patients were ruled out by autoimmune disease history or systemic immunosuppression. Assay: immunoSEQ multiplex PCR; the TCRdb copy retains only in-frame clones and omits some. The sample records approximately 77,000 clones, around 81% being singletons. Study results and caveats: Individuals who were partial responders at 0.1-3.0 mg/kg had clonal expansion that ranked among the lowest.

V usage is TRBV6-1 and J usage is TRBJ2-7; weak D call: TRBD1 (5 bases). The specimen comprised CD4+ or CD8+ T cells sorted from blood, sampled in a trial of the OX40 agonist ivuxolimab. The clonotype originates from an adult with an advanced solid tumor such as melanoma, head and neck, liver or kidney cancer. The CDR3 nucleotides are TGTGCCAGCAGAAAACAGGAAGGGGACTCCTACGAGCAGTACTTC. Amino acids: CASRKQEGDSYEQYF.